These T cell receptor beta chains were read from a single sample in a study of blood T cell repertoires in COVID-19. Assay: immunoSEQ multiplex PCR; the TCRdb copy retains only in-frame clones and omits some. Of some 290,000 clones in the sample, about 90% were seen once. The sequencing input was peripheral blood. These receptors were obtained from a woman aged 30 to 39 with COVID-19, enrolled during active disease. CDR3s include the opening cysteine and the closing phenylalanine or tryptophan. A D gene is named only where the DNA matches it firmly. A row's size may be missing; if present it is once, few, many or a size class.

J gene	V gene	D gene	clone size	CDR3 length	CDR3 protein	CDR3 DNA
TRBJ1-3	TRBV30	NA	NA	15	CAWTRDLLSGNTIYF	TGTGCCTGGACCCGAGATCTTCTCTCTGGAAACACCATATATTTT
TRBJ2-1	TRBV2	TRBD2	NA	19	CASTKRGTSGSHGYNEQFF	TGTGCCAGCACCAAGAGAGGGACTAGCGGGAGTCATGGCTACAATGAGCAGTTCTTC
TRBJ2-7	TRBV3-1/TRBV3-2	TRBD2	NA	18	CASSQGESTGTSSYEQYF	TGTGCCAGCAGCCAGGGAGAGTCTACCGGGACTAGCTCCTACGAGCAGTACTTC
TRBJ1-3	TRBV11-2	NA	NA	15	CASSSPEAEGNTIYF	TGTGCCAGCAGCTCTCCGGAGGCGGAGGGAAACACCATATATTTT
TRBJ2-7	TRBV24-1	NA	NA	14	CATSDLGGGEEQYF	TGTGCCACCAGTGATTTAGGGGGTGGTGAGGAGCAGTACTTC
TRBJ2-2	TRBV5-1	NA	NA	15	CASSLGAGRTGELFF	TGCGCCAGCAGCTTGGGGGCCGGGAGAACCGGGGAGCTGTTTTTT
TRBJ2-7	TRBV11-2	TRBD1	NA	14	CASSLAGTAYEQYF	TGTGCCAGCAGCTTGGCCGGGACAGCCTACGAGCAGTACTTC
TRBJ2-7	TRBV10-2	NA	NA	12	CASSPDFYEQYF	TGCGCCAGCAGCCCGGACTTCTACGAGCAGTACTTC
TRBJ2-7	TRBV5-1	TRBD2	NA	12	CASSLDGLGQYF	TGCGCCAGCAGCTTGGACGGACTAGGGCAGTACTTC
TRBJ2-1	TRBV21-1	NA	NA	18	CASSKVGQVRESQGEQFF	TGTGCCAGCAGCAAAGTGGGACAGGTTCGGGAGTCCCAGGGTGAGCAGTTCTTC
TRBJ2-7	TRBV5-1	NA	few	14	CASSPPGGLYEQYF	TGCGCCAGCAGCCCCCCCGGGGGACTCTACGAGCAGTACTTC
TRBJ2-3	TRBV10-3	TRBD2	NA	14	CAFSTSGNTDTQYF	TGTGCCTTTTCGACTAGCGGGAACACAGATACGCAGTATTTT
TRBJ2-2	TRBV19	NA	NA	13	CASSQKNTGELFF	TGTGCCAGTAGTCAAAAGAACACCGGGGAGCTGTTTTTT
TRBJ1-4	TRBV11-1	NA	NA	14	CASSLDRNNEKLFF	TGTGCCAGCAGCTTGGACAGAAATAATGAAAAACTGTTTTTT
TRBJ1-5	TRBV6-6	NA	NA	13	CASSLPGNQPQHF	TGTGCCAGCAGCCTACCAGGGAATCAGCCCCAGCATTTT
TRBJ1-2	TRBV6-5	NA	few	15	CASSRTVNFPYGYTF	TGTGCCAGCAGTCGGACAGTTAACTTTCCCTATGGCTACACCTTC
TRBJ2-3	TRBV19	NA	NA	14	CASTPGPRGDTQYF	TGTGCCAGTACCCCCGGACCGCGAGGGGATACGCAGTATTTT
TRBJ1-2	TRBV5-1	TRBD1	NA	16	CASKERQGVYNYGYTF	TGCGCCAGCAAGGAGAGACAGGGGGTATATAACTATGGCTACACCTTC
TRBJ2-3	TRBV9	TRBD2	few	15	CASSVLAGGTDTQYF	TGTGCCAGCAGCGTCCTAGCGGGAGGGACAGATACGCAGTATTTT
TRBJ2-2	TRBV28	TRBD2	NA	16	CASSTPTSGLTGELFF	TGTGCCAGCAGCACCCCAACTAGCGGCCTCACCGGGGAGCTGTTTTTT
TRBJ1-5	TRBV6-6	NA	NA	15	CASSYSSGENQPQHF	TGTGCCAGCAGTTACTCGAGCGGGGAGAATCAGCCCCAGCATTTT
TRBJ2-2	TRBV7-9	NA	NA	15	CASSQVEGRAGELFF	TGTGCCAGCAGCCAAGTAGAAGGGCGGGCCGGGGAGCTGTTTTTT
TRBJ2-3	TRBV29-1	TRBD2	once	14	CSVVAGGRPDTQYF	TGCAGCGTTGTAGCGGGAGGGAGGCCGGATACGCAGTATTTT
TRBJ2-3	TRBV5-1	TRBD2	NA	14	CASSWTSASDTQYF	TGCGCCAGCAGCTGGACTAGCGCTTCAGATACGCAGTATTTT
TRBJ1-5	TRBV27	NA	NA	14	CASSLEGSNQPQHF	TGTGCCAGCAGCTTAGAGGGTTCTAATCAGCCCCAGCATTTT
TRBJ1-5	TRBV27	TRBD1	few	14	CASSAAGQNQPQHF	TGTGCCAGCAGTGCCGCGGGACAGAATCAGCCCCAGCATTTT
TRBJ2-2	TRBV30	TRBD2	NA	14	CAWSEGLAAGELFF	TGTGCCTGGAGCGAGGGACTAGCGGCCGGGGAGCTGTTTTTT
TRBJ2-7	TRBV6-5	TRBD2	once	16	CASSYSPSGGAYEQYF	TGTGCCAGCAGTTACTCACCTAGCGGGGGTGCCTACGAGCAGTACTTC
TRBJ2-6	TRBV7-8	TRBD1	NA	18	CASRYTTGWYAGANVLTF	TGTGCCAGCAGGTACACGACAGGGTGGTACGCTGGGGCCAACGTCCTGACTTTC
TRBJ2-2	TRBV6-1	NA	NA	16	CASSDLTGFGGGELFF	TGTGCCAGCAGTGACCTTACAGGGTTTGGAGGCGGGGAGCTGTTTTTT
TRBJ2-7	TRBV7-2	NA	NA	14	CASSLETLTGEQYF	TGTGCCAGCAGCTTAGAAACACTCACGGGGGAGCAGTACTTC
TRBJ2-7	TRBV4-1	TRBD1	NA	14	CASSHGQGGYEQYF	TGCGCCAGCAGCCACGGACAGGGGGGCTACGAGCAGTACTTC
TRBJ2-2	TRBV4-1	TRBD2	NA	17	CASSRLMAGVRTGELFF	TGCGCCAGCAGCCGGCTGATGGCGGGAGTTCGGACCGGGGAGCTGTTTTTT